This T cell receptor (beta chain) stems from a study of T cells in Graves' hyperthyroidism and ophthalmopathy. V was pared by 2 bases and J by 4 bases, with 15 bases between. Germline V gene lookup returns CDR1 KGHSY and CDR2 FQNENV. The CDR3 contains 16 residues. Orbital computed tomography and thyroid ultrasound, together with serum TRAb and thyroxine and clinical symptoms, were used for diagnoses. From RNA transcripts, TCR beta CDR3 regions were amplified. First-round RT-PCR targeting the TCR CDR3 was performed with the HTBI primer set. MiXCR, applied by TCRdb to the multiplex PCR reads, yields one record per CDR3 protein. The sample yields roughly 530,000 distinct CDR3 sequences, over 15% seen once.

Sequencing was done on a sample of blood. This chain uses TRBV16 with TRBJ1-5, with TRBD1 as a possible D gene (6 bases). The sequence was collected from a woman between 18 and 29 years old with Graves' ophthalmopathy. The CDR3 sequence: CASSQTFTGKNQPQHF. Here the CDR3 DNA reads TGTGCCAGCAGCCAAACCTTTACAGGGAAGAATCAGCCCCAGCATTTT.